This record looks at one T cell receptor beta chain sequence and its context. This sample was taken from a study of blood T cell repertoires in COVID-19. This table comes from immunoSEQ multiplex PCR, and its TCRdb copy is limited to in-frame clones, with some not included. In the table there are 250,000 to 350,000 clones, 80% to 90% of which are singletons. Which cohort a participant joined came from the clinical history participants gave. The length of the CDR3 is 14 residues. Trimming took 3 bases from V and 4 from J, leaving 10 bases between them. CDR1 is KGHDR and CDR2 is SFDVKD in the germline V gene.

The rearrangement uses TRBV24-1 and TRBJ2-3, with D unclear. Sequences were obtained from PBMCs or T cells enriched from blood (not recorded which). The sequence derives from a woman between 25 and 40 years old who had recovered from COVID-19. The CDR3 reads CATSDGRFADTQYF. For the CDR3, the DNA is TGTGCCACCAGTGATGGCAGGTTCGCAGATACGCAGTATTTT.